This TCR beta chain emerged from a study of CD8+CD57+ T cells in acquired aplastic anemia. Patients chosen for sequencing had shown CD8+CD57+ cell expansion by flow cytometry. This CDR3 region has 14 residues. In germline, CDR1 is MNHNY, CDR2 SVGAGI (reference sequence). For CDR3 and TCR beta VDJ profiling, genomic DNA was the template used. TCRdb reprocessed the reads with MiXCR, giving one entry per CDR3 protein. The sample includes approximately 250,000 distinct CDR3 sequences, around 82% of them seen just once. Worth noting for this clonotype: Compared with germline, one end of the junction differs, possibly owing to a read error.

V is TRBV6-6 and J is TRBJ1-1, with D perhaps TRBD1 (5 bases). The clonotype comes from a human donor with aplastic anemia. The specimen sequenced was sorted CD4+, CD8+, or CD8+CD57+ T cells (not recorded which) from PBMCs. CDR3 loop: CASSEVDMNTKAFF. CDR3 bases: TGTGCCAGCAGTGAGGTGGACATGAACACTAAAGCTTTCTTT.